This is a list of T cell receptor beta chains from one sample in a study of beta chain features in type 1 diabetes. This table comes from immunoSEQ multiplex PCR, and its TCRdb copy is limited to in-frame clones, with some not included. The table records a few hundred thousand clones, over 11% of them present only once. The sample was naive CD4+ T cells from blood. These TCRs come from a man aged 30 to 39 with type 1 diabetes. Each CDR3 is given with its conserved first and last residue. The D gene is left open where the match is weak. Clone size is shown for a subset of rows, as once, few, many or a class of expanded clone.

>TRBV5-1|TRBJ2-5|TRBD1|few
CASSPGTGKETQYF
TGCGCCAGCAGCCCGGGGACAGGGAAAGAGACCCAGTACTTC
>TRBV29-1|TRBJ2-5|-|-
CSARQGARGETQYF
TGCAGCGCCCGGCAGGGGGCGCGGGGGGAGACCCAGTACTTC
>TRBV19|TRBJ1-5|-|few
CASSMLHSPNNQPQHF
TGTGCCAGTAGTATGCTCCACAGCCCGAACAATCAGCCCCAGCATTTT
>TRBV6-1|TRBJ2-3|-|-
CASQAGGTDTQYF
TGTGCCAGCCAAGCCGGGGGCACAGATACGCAGTATTTT
>TRBV6-6|TRBJ2-2|-|few
CASSYATGELFF
TGTGCCAGCAGTTACGCGACCGGGGAGCTGTTTTTT
>TRBV10-3|TRBJ2-1|-|-
CAISGEAGLHEQFF
TGTGCCATCAGTGGGGAGGCCGGACTCCATGAGCAGTTCTTC
>TRBV27|TRBJ2-5|-|few
CASSLYGGGETQYF
TGTGCCAGCAGTTTATATGGGGGCGGAGAGACCCAGTACTTC
>TRBV15|TRBJ1-5|TRBD1|-
CATSRDGRGDQPQHF
TGTGCCACCAGCAGAGATGGCAGGGGGGATCAGCCCCAGCATTTT
>TRBV6-6|TRBJ2-1|-|-
CASNPSVAYNEQFF
TGTGCCAGCAATCCCTCCGTAGCGTACAATGAGCAGTTCTTC
>TRBV13|TRBJ2-5|-|few
CASSIRDYQETQYF
TGTGCCAGCAGCATCCGGGACTACCAAGAGACCCAGTACTTC
>TRBV5-1|TRBJ2-6|-|-
CASSLTDSGANVLTF
TGCGCCAGCAGTCTGACAGACTCTGGGGCCAACGTCCTGACTTTC
>TRBV15|TRBJ1-4|-|few
CATSRDRLGPGEKLFF
TGTGCCACCAGCAGAGATCGTTTGGGGCCCGGTGAAAAACTGTTTTTT
>TRBV25-1|TRBJ1-2|-|-
CASSDGALPYGYTF
TGTGCCAGCAGTGATGGGGCATTACCATATGGCTACACCTTC
>TRBV11-2|TRBJ1-1|-|-
CASSSAVQGNTEAFF
TGTGCCAGCAGCTCAGCGGTACAGGGGAACACTGAAGCTTTCTTT
>TRBV10-3|TRBJ2-5|TRBD2|-
CAISRLADQETQYF
TGTGCCATCAGTAGACTAGCGGACCAAGAGACCCAGTACTTC
>TRBV6-5|TRBJ2-7|TRBD2|-
CASSSGTSGNYEQYF
TGTGCCAGCAGTTCAGGGACTAGCGGGAACTACGAGCAGTACTTC
>TRBV7-9|TRBJ2-7|TRBD1|-
CASSVIPGTGAREQYF
TGTGCCAGCAGCGTAATCCCCGGGACAGGGGCACGCGAGCAGTACTTC